This T cell receptor beta chain was obtained from a study of shared clonotypes between healthy human individuals. Across the study: CD4 naive and memory got three plates each, CD8 naive two, CD8 memory one.

Notes on the study in general: Few donors restricted represented genetic and exposure-history diversity.

V was clipped by 2 bases and J by 1 base, with 5 bases between them. In germline, CDR1 is SGHDN, CDR2 FVKESK. The CDR3 spans 13 residues. Generated by immunoSEQ multiplex PCR, the TCRdb table keeps only in-frame clones and is missing some. The repertoire holds over a million clones, with around 82% as singletons. Details on this clone: Its specificity is not known.

Sequenced sample: memory CD4+ T cells from PBMCs. Indicated subset: CD45RA-negative fraction. This chain uses TRBV14 with TRBJ1-1; no reliable D call. The TCR comes from a young man in good health. Some clones in this sample may be carry-over from other donors' samples. CDR3 nucleotides: TGTGCCAGCAGCCAATCCGGGAACACTGAAGCTTTCTTT. This codes for CASSQSGNTEAFF.